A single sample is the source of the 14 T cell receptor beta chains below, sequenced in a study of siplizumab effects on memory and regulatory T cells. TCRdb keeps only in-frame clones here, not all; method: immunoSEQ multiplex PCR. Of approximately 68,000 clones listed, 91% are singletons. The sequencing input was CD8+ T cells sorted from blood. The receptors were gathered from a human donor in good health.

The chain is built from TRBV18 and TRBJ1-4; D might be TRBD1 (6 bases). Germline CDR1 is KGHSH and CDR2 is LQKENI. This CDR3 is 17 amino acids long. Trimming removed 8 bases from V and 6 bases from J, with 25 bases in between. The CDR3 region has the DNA TGTGCCAGCGAAGGGGCTGCGGGACAAGGTACTGATGAAAAACTGTTTTTT. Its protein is CASEGAAGQGTDEKLFF.

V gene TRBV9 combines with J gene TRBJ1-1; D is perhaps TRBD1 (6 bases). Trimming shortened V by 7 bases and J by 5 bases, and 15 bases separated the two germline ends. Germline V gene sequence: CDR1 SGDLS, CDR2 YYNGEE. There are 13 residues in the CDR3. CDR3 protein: CASSRGRGTEAFF. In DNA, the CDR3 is TGTGCCAGCTCTCGGGGGCGGGGTACTGAAGCTTTCTTT.

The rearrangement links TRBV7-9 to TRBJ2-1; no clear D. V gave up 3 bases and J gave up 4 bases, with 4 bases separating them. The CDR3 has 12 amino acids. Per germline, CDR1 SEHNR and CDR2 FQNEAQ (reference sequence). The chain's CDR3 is CASSFDYNEQFF. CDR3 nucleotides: TGTGCCAGCAGCTTCGATTACAATGAGCAGTTCTTC. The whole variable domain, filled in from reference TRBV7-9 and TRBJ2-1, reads DTGVSQNPRHKITKRGQNVTFRCDPISEHNRLYWYRQTLGQGPEFLTYFQNEAQLEKSRLLSDRFSAERPKGSFSTLEIQRTEQGDSAMYLCASSFDYNEQFFGPGTRLTVL.

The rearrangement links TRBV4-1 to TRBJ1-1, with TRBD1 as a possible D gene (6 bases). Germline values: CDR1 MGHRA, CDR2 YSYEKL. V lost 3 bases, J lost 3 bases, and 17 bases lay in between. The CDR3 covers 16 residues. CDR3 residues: CASSHGGGRGDTEAFF. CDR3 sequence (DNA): TGCGCCAGCAGCCACGGCGGGGGCAGAGGAGACACTGAAGCTTTCTTT.

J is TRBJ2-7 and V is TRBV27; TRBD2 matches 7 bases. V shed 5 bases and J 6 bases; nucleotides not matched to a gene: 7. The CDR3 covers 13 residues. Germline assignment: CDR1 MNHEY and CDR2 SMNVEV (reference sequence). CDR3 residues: CASSGLGPSEQYF. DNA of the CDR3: TGTGCCAGCAGTGGACTAGGTCCTAGCGAGCAGTACTTC.

The CDR3 loop is CASSYGSNQPQHF. CDR3 sequence (DNA): TGTGCCAGCAGTTATGGTAGCAATCAGCCCCAGCATTTT. The chain employs TRBV6-6 and TRBJ1-5; no reliable D call. CDR1 MNHNY and CDR2 SVGAGI come from the germline V gene (reference sequence). Trimming removed 3 bases at V and 0 bases at J, with 3 bases between. This CDR3 spans 13 amino acids.

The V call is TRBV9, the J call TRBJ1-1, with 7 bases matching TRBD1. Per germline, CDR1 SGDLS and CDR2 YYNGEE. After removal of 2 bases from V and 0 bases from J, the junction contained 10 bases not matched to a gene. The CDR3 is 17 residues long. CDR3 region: CASSVRDSLVMNTEAFF. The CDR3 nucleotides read TGTGCCAGCAGCGTCCGGGACAGCCTTGTTATGAACACTGAAGCTTTCTTT.

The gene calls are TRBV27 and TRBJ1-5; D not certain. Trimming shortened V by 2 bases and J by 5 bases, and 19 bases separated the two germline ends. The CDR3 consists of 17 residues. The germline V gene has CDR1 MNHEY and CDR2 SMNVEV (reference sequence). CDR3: CASSLIPPGVEDQPQHF. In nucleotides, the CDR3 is TGTGCCAGCAGTTTAATCCCCCCTGGGGTAGAAGATCAGCCCCAGCATTTT.

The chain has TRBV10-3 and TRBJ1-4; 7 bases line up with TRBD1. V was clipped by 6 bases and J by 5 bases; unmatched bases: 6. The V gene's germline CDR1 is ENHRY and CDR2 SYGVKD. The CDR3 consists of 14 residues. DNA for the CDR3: TGTGCCATCAGCGGGGACAGCCCCAATGAAAAACTGTTTTTT. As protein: CAISGDSPNEKLFF.

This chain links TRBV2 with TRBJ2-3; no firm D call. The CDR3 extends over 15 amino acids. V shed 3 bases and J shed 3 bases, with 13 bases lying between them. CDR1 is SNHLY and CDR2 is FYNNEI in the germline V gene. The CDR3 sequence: CASSDERDGTDTQYF. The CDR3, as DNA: TGTGCCAGCAGTGACGAAAGGGATGGGACAGATACGCAGTATTTT.

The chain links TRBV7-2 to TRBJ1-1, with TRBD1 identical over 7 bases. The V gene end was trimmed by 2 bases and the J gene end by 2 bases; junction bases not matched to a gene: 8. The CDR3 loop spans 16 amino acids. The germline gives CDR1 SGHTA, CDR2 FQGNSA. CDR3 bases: TGTGCCAGCAGCTTAATAGGACAGGCGGGTAACACTGAAGCTTTCTTT. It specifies CASSLIGQAGNTEAFF.

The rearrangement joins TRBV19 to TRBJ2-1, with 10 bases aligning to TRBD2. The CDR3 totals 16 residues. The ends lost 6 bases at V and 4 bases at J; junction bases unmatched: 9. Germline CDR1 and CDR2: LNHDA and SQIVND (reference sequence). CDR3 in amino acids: CASSPSTSGEYNEQFF. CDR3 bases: TGTGCCAGTAGCCCTTCCACTAGCGGGGAATACAATGAGCAGTTCTTC.

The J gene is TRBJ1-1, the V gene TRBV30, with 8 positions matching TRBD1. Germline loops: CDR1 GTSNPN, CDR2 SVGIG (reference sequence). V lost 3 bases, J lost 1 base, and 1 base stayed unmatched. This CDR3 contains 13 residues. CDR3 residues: CAWRGTGNTEAFF. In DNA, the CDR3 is TGTGCCTGGAGAGGGACAGGGAACACTGAAGCTTTCTTT.

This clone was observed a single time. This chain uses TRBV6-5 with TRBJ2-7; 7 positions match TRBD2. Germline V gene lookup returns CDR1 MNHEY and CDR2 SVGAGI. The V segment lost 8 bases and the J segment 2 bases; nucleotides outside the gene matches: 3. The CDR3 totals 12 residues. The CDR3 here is CASALAAYEQYF. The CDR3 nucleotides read TGTGCCAGCGCCCTAGCGGCCTACGAGCAGTACTTC.